A single sample gave rise to the 27 T cell receptor beta chains below, sequenced in a study of blood T cell repertoires in COVID-19. The table came from immunoSEQ multiplex PCR; TCRdb's copy has only in-frame clones and leaves some out. The table shows 200,000 to 250,000 clones, with 86% occurring only once. The sample comprised peripheral blood. These receptor sequences come from an elderly man with acute or convalescent COVID-19.

This chain joins TRBV3-1 (or the pseudogene TRBV3-2) and TRBJ2-7, with TRBD2 matching over 12 bases. Germline CDR1 LGHDT, CDR2 YNNKEL (reference sequence). V was pared by 1 base and J by 6 bases, with 4 bases of the junction left unmatched. CDR3 size: 15 residues. CDR3 protein: CASSQGLAGALEQYF. The CDR3 nucleotides read TGTGCCAGCAGCCAAGGACTAGCGGGGGCACTCGAGCAGTACTTC.

J is TRBJ1-1 and V is TRBV5-1; D gene uncertain. V lost 6 bases and J lost 1, with 13 bases in between. The CDR3 length is 14 residues. Germline loops: CDR1 SGHRS, CDR2 YFSETQ. The CDR3 region is CASKLSRQNTEAFF. CDR3 sequence (DNA): TGCGCCAGCAAATTATCCCGACAGAACACTGAAGCTTTCTTT.

V and J are TRBV7-6 and TRBJ2-1; 7 nucleotides agree with TRBD2. V lost 1 base to trimming and J lost 7 bases; unmatched junction nucleotides: 1. Per the germline V gene, CDR1 is SGHVS and CDR2 is FNYEAQ. CDR3 length: 13 amino acids. The CDR3 DNA reads TGTGCCAGCAGCTTAGGGGAGGGAAATGAGCAGTTCTTC. Residues: CASSLGEGNEQFF.

The V call is TRBV11-2, the J call TRBJ1-1; no reliable D call. Per germline, CDR1 SGHAT and CDR2 FQNNGV. The CDR3 length is 17 residues. V was shortened by 1 base and J by 3 bases, with 18 bases between the two germline ends. This chain's CDR3 is CASSLVAGVGWDTEAFF. The CDR3, as DNA: TGTGCCAGCAGCTTAGTGGCTGGTGTGGGCTGGGACACTGAAGCTTTCTTT.

The V call is TRBV7-2, the J call TRBJ1-4, with TRBD1 identical over 7 bases. The V and J ends lost 2 bases and 8 bases, in that order; junction bases with no gene match: 8. CDR3 size: 15 residues. From germline, CDR1 is SGHTA and CDR2 FQGNSA. The chain's CDR3 is CASSLRGHGSEKLFF. In DNA form, the CDR3 reads TGTGCCAGCAGCTTAAGGGGGCACGGAAGCGAAAAACTGTTTTTT.

The chain employs TRBV6-6 and TRBJ1-6; 7 positions agree with TRBD1. The CDR3 totals 13 residues. Unmatched junction bases numbered 8, after V lost 8 bases and J lost 10 bases. Germline values: CDR1 MNHNY, CDR2 SVGAGI (reference sequence). The CDR3 reads CASRGQVTSPLHF. Written as DNA, the CDR3 is TGTGCCAGCCGTGGACAGGTGACGTCACCCCTCCACTTT.

This sequence joins TRBV13 and TRBJ1-2, with 8 bases fitting TRBD1. Germline CDR1 is PRHDT and CDR2 is FYEKMQ (reference sequence). This CDR3 region has 15 residues. V shed 1 base and J 4 bases; nucleotides not matched to a gene: 5. This CDR3 reads CASSLEAGGGYGYTF. The CDR3 coding sequence is TGTGCCAGCAGCTTAGAGGCAGGGGGCGGCTATGGCTACACCTTC.

The genes are TRBV24-1 and TRBJ2-1; perhaps TRBD1 as D (6 bases). The length of the CDR3 is 13 residues. The germline V gene has CDR1 KGHDR and CDR2 SFDVKD. Deletions cut 5 bases from V and 7 bases from J, with 11 bases between. CDR3 nucleotide sequence: TGTGCCACCAGTGCCAGGGGTATAAATGAGCAGTTCTTC. It specifies CATSARGINEQFF.

The chain employs TRBV7-9 and TRBJ2-1, with D perhaps matching TRBD1 (8 bases). The CDR3 contains 16 residues. Per germline, CDR1 SEHNR and CDR2 FQNEAQ (reference sequence). Trimming took off 1 base at V and 7 bases at J, with 17 bases between the two ends. CDR3 nucleotide sequence: TGTGCCAGCAGCTTAGTGGCAGGACAGGGAGGGAATGAGCAGTTCTTC. Translating it yields CASSLVAGQGGNEQFF.

The chain combines TRBV27 with TRBJ1-6; 7 nucleotides align to TRBD1. The CDR3 loop spans 15 amino acids. From germline, CDR1 is MNHEY and CDR2 SMNVEV (reference sequence). Trimming cost V 5 bases and J 6 bases; bases outside gene matches: 7. The CDR3 coding sequence is TGTGCCAGCAGTACGACCTCAGGGGGTAATTCACCCCTCCACTTT. This encodes CASSTTSGGNSPLHF.

The J gene is TRBJ2-1, the V gene TRBV28; 9 bases line up with TRBD2. Germline CDR1 and CDR2: MDHEN and SYDVKM. CDR3 length equals 15 residues. The junction had 10 bases not matched to a gene; V was cut back by 5 bases and J by 8 bases. The CDR3 DNA follows: TGTGCCAGCAGTGCACCCGGGACTAGCTTCCATGAGCAGTTCTTC. Its translation: CASSAPGTSFHEQFF.

The V gene is TRBV7-9, the J gene TRBJ1-3; possible D gene TRBD1, 6 bases. Germline values: CDR1 SEHNR, CDR2 FQNEAQ (reference sequence). V was cut by 4 bases and J by 0 bases, with 7 bases left in between. The CDR3 is 14 amino acids. CDR3 amino acids: CASSSTGSGNTIYF. The CDR3 DNA is TGTGCCAGCAGCTCGACAGGCTCTGGAAACACCATATATTTT.

The rearrangement uses TRBV15 and TRBJ1-1, with D possibly matching TRBD1 (6 bases). CDR3 length: 13 amino acids. Germline V lookup: CDR1 LNHNV, CDR2 YYDKDF (reference sequence). V was trimmed by 6 bases and J by 5 bases, leaving 13 bases between them. The CDR3 spells CATSLDRWTEAFF. As DNA, the CDR3 is TGTGCCACCAGTTTGGACAGATGGACTGAAGCTTTCTTT. The entire variable domain, with the rest obtained from reference TRBV15 and TRBJ1-1, is as follows: DAMVIQNPRYQVTQFGKPVTLSCSQTLNHNVMYWYQQKSSQAPKLLFHYYDKDFNNEADTPDNFQSRRPNTSFCFLDIRSPGLGDTAMYLCATSLDRWTEAFFGQGTRLTVV.

Regarding this clone: Relative to the germline gene, one junction end is altered; a read error may explain this. The gene calls are TRBV9 and TRBJ2-1; D uncertain. Germline V gene lookup returns CDR1 SGDLS and CDR2 YYNGEE. The CDR3 consists of 13 residues. CDR3 amino acids: CASSVDSSNEQFF. As DNA, the CDR3 is TGTGCCAGCAGCGTAGATTCCTCCAATGAGCAGTTCTTC.

The chain links TRBV9 to TRBJ2-5; TRBD2 might be the D (6 bases). CDR3 length: 15 amino acids. Between the trimmed V and J ends, which lost 4 bases and 2 bases, there was a span of 15 bases. Germline CDR1 SGDLS, CDR2 YYNGEE. The CDR3 sequence is CASSPAGSGQETQYF. CDR3 sequence (DNA): TGTGCCAGCAGCCCTGCGGGTAGCGGACAAGAGACCCAGTACTTC. The full variable domain, its missing parts supplied by reference TRBV9 and TRBJ2-5, is DSGVTQTPKHLITATGQRVTLRCSPRSGDLSVYWYQQSLDQGLQFLIQYYNGEERAKGNILERFSAQQFPDLHSELNLSSLELGDSALYFCASSPAGSGQETQYFGPGTRLLVL.

The chain combines TRBV24-1 with TRBJ1-5; D is ambiguous. Trimming pared 4 bases from V and 0 bases from J, leaving 9 bases between. There are 15 residues in the CDR3. The V gene's germline CDR1 is KGHDR and CDR2 SFDVKD. CDR3 sequence: CATSESGNSNQPQHF. CDR3 bases: TGTGCCACCAGTGAATCTGGCAATAGCAATCAGCCCCAGCATTTT.

The chain combines TRBV3-1 (or the pseudogene TRBV3-2) with TRBJ2-2; the match to TRBD2 covers 8 bases. Per the germline V gene, CDR1 is LGHDT and CDR2 is YNNKEL (reference sequence). The CDR3 runs to 17 residues. V shed 4 bases and J 2 bases; nucleotides not matched to a gene: 9. In DNA, the CDR3 is TGTGCCAGCAGCCCGGCGAGCGGGGGACATAACACCGGGGAGCTGTTTTTT. Translating gives CASSPASGGHNTGELFF.

V and J are TRBV27 and TRBJ1-2; the D is unclear. Germline CDR1 reads MNHEY; CDR2 reads SMNVEV (reference sequence). CDR3 length: 13 amino acids. Trimming left V 5 bases short and J 1 base short, with 8 bases between. CDR3 DNA: TGTGCCAGCAGTCGAGACTTTAACTATGGCTACACCTTC. Translation gives CASSRDFNYGYTF.

The rearrangement joins TRBV6-2 or TRBV6-3 to TRBJ1-5; D unclear. CDR3 length: 14 residues. Trimming pared 2 bases from V and 8 bases from J, leaving 13 bases between. The germline V gene has CDR1 MNHEY and CDR2 SVGEGT. In DNA form, the CDR3 reads TGTGCCAGCAGTTACCTGGCGCGGATGGAGCCCCAGCATTTT. It encodes CASSYLARMEPQHF.

In DNA, the CDR3 is TGCGCCAGCAGACAGTACTTGAACACTGAAGCTTTCTTT. It translates to CASRQYLNTEAFF. This sequence joins TRBV10-2 and TRBJ1-1, with D uncertain. CDR1 and CDR2 (germline): WSHSY, SAAADI. V was shortened by 6 bases and J by 0 bases, with 8 bases between the two germline ends. The CDR3 is 13 residues long.

The rearrangement uses TRBV6-1 and TRBJ1-2, with D hard to call. The CDR3 contains 13 residues. The germline V gene has CDR1 MNHNS and CDR2 SASEGT. Trimming removed 2 bases from V and 7 bases from J, with 11 bases in between. The CDR3, as DNA: TGTGCCAGCAGTGAACACAGTGGATTTGGCTACACCTTC. It translates to CASSEHSGFGYTF.

The V and J genes are TRBV7-8 and TRBJ1-6; 8 bases fit TRBD1. V dropped 6 bases and J dropped 10; count of bases not matched to a gene: 8. From germline, CDR1 is SGHVS and CDR2 FQNEAQ. This CDR3 spans 14 amino acids. In DNA form, the CDR3 reads TGTGCCAGCAGTTCCGGACAGGGTCGATCACCCCTCCACTTT. Amino acid sequence: CASSSGQGRSPLHF.

J is TRBJ2-7 and V is TRBV27, with 8 bases fitting TRBD2. After removal of 0 bases from V and 5 bases from J, the junction contained 9 bases not matched to a gene. Germline loops: CDR1 MNHEY, CDR2 SMNVEV (reference sequence). This CDR3 has 16 amino acids. The CDR3, as DNA: TGTGCCAGCAGTTTATCGGGCGGGGGGCGCCCCCACGAGCAGTACTTC. This translates into CASSLSGGGRPHEQYF.

V gene TRBV4-3 combines with J gene TRBJ2-3, with D maybe TRBD1 (6 bases). The CDR3 has 16 amino acids. Between the trimmed V and J ends, which lost 0 bases and 4 bases, there was a span of 14 bases. Germline CDR1 is LGHNA and CDR2 is YSLEER. CDR3 in amino acids: CASSQERGKGADTQYF. CDR3 nucleotide sequence: TGCGCCAGCAGCCAAGAAAGGGGCAAGGGGGCAGATACGCAGTATTTT.

This clone was detected once. V is TRBV5-6 and J is TRBJ1-4; 10 bases fit TRBD1. With 3 bases clipped from V and 5 bases from J, the junction kept 4 bases outside the gene matches. Germline assignment: CDR1 SGHDT and CDR2 YYEEEE. There are 15 residues in the CDR3. In nucleotides, the CDR3 is TGTGCCAGCAGCTGGGCGGGACAGGGGAATGAAAAACTGTTTTTT. Residues: CASSWAGQGNEKLFF.

This clone was found a few times. The chain uses TRBV10-3 and TRBJ1-1, with TRBD1 identical over 9 bases. Germline V gives CDR1 ENHRY, CDR2 SYGVKD. Unmatched junction bases numbered 1, after V lost 2 bases and J lost 6 bases. CDR3 length equals 13 residues. In DNA, the CDR3 is TGTGCCATCAGTGAGAGGACAGGGGCTGAAGCTTTCTTT. Translating it yields CAISERTGAEAFF.

This clone has only one observation. The rearrangement uses TRBV7-2 and TRBJ2-7, with no clear D. V was pared by 0 bases and J by 2 bases, with 8 bases between. The CDR3 spans 14 residues. CDR1 is SGHTA and CDR2 is FQGNSA in the germline V gene. The CDR3 DNA sequence: TGTGCCAGCAGCTTAGCTTCATCAGCCTACGAGCAGTACTTC. The encoded protein is CASSLASSAYEQYF.